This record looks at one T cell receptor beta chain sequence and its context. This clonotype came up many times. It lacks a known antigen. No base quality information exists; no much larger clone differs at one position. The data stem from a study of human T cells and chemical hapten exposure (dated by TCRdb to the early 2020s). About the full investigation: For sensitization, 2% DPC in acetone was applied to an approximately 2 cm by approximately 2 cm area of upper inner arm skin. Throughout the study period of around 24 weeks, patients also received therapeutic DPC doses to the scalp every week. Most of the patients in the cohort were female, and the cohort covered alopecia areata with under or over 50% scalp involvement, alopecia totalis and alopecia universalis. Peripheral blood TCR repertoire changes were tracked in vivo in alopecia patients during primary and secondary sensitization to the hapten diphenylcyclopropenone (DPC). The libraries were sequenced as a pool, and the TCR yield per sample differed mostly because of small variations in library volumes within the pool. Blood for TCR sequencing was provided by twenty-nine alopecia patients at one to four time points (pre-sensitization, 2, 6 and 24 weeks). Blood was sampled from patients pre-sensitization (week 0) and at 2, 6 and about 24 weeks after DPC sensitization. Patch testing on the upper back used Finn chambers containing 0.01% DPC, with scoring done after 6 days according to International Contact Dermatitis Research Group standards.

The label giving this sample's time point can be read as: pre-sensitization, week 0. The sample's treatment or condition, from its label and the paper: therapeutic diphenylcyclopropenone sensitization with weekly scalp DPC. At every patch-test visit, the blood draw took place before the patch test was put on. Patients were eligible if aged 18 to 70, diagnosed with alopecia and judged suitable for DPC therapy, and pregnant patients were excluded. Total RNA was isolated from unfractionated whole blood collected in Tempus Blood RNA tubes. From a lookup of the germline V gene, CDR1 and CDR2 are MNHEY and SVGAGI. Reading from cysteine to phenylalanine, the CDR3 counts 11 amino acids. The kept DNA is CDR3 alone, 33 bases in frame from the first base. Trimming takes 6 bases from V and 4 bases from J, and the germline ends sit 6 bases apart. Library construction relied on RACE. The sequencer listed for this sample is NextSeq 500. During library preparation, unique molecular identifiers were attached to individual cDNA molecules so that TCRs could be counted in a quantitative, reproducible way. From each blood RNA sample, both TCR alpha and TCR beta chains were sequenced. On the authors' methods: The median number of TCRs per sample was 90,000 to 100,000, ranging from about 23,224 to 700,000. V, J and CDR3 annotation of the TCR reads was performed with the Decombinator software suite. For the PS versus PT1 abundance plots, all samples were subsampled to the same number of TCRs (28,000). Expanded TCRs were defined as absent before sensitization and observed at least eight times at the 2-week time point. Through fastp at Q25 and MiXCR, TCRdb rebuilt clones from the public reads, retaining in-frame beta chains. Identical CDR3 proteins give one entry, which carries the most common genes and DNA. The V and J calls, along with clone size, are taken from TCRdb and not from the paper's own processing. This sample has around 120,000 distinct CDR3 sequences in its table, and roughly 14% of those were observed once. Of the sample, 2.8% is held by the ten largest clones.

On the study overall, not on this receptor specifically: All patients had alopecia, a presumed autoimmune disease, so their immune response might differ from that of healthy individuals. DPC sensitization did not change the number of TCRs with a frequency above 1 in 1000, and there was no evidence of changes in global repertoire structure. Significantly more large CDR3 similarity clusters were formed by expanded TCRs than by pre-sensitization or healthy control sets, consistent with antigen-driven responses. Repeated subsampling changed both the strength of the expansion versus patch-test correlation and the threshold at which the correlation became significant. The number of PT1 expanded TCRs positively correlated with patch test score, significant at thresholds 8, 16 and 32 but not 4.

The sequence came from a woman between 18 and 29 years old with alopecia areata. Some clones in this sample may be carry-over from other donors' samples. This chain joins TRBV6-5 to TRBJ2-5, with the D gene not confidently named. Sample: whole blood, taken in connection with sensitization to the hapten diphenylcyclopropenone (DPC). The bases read TGTGCCAGCAGCCAAGGAGAGACCCAGTACTTC. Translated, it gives CASSQGETQYF.